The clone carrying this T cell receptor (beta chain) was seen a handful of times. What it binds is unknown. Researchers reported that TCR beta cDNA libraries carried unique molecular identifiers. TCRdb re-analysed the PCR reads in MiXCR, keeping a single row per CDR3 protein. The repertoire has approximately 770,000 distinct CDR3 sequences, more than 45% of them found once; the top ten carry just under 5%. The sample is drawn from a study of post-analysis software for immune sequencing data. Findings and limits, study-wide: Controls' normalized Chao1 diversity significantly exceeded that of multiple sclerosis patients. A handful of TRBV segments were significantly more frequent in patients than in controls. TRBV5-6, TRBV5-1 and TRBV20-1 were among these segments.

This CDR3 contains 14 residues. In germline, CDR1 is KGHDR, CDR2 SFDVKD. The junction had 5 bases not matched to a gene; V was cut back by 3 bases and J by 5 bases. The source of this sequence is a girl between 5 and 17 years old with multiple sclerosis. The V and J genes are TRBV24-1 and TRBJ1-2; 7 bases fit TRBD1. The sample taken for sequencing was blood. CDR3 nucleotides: TGTGCCACCAGTGATGCAGGGGGTAGATATGGCTACACCTTC. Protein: CATSDAGGRYGYTF.